Following are 29 T cell receptor beta chains from one sample sequenced in a study of blood T cell repertoires in COVID-19. The protocol was immunoSEQ multiplex PCR, while the TCRdb copy is restricted to in-frame clones and leaves out a portion. This repertoire shows around 72,000 clones, about 89% found once; its top ten account for 6.5% to 8.5%. The specimen sequenced was peripheral blood. These TCRs come from a man aged 50 to 59 with active COVID-19.

J is TRBJ2-1 and V is TRBV6-5; 7 bases align to TRBD2. From germline, CDR1 is MNHEY and CDR2 SVGAGI. The trim removed 4 bases at V and 10 bases at J, leaving 10 bases unmatched. This CDR3 is 14 amino acids long. The CDR3 DNA follows: TGTGCCAGCAGTTCCCTTCTGACGGGAGGAGAGCAGTTCTTC. Translation gives CASSSLLTGGEQFF.

V usage is TRBV6-2 or TRBV6-3 and J usage is TRBJ1-2; 7 bases match TRBD1. The CDR3 spans 13 residues. Germline trimming cut 4 bases from V and 2 bases from J; bases unmatched to any gene: 1. Germline V CDR1 and CDR2: MNHEY, SVGEGT. Here the CDR3 reads CASSSGQNYGYTF. The CDR3 coding sequence is TGTGCCAGCAGTTCGGGACAGAACTATGGCTACACCTTC.

The J gene is TRBJ1-1, the V gene TRBV19, with 12 positions matching TRBD1. Germline V gives CDR1 LNHDA, CDR2 SQIVND (reference sequence). V lost 5 bases, J lost 0 bases, and 10 bases stayed unmatched. CDR3 size: 18 residues. CDR3 residues: CASSPGRDRGPLNTEAFF. CDR3 DNA: TGTGCCAGTAGTCCCGGCCGGGACAGGGGGCCTCTGAACACTGAAGCTTTCTTT.

This sequence joins TRBV7-3 and TRBJ1-6; D may be TRBD1 (6 bases). This CDR3 comprises 15 residues. Germline loops: CDR1 SGHTA, CDR2 FQGTGA. Trimming left V 4 bases short and J 6 bases short, with 13 bases between. The CDR3 DNA is TGTGCCAGCAGCTCCACCGGGGGGCGTAATTCACCCCTCCACTTT. Its translation: CASSSTGGRNSPLHF.

The chain joins TRBV19 to TRBJ2-2, with 7 bases matching TRBD1. Germline V gene lookup returns CDR1 LNHDA and CDR2 SQIVND (reference sequence). The junction had 8 bases not matched to a gene; V was cut back by 5 bases and J by 5 bases. This CDR3 contains 15 residues. In nucleotides, the CDR3 is TGTGCCAGTAGTGCTATTAACAGGGGAACCGGGGAGCTGTTTTTT. It codes for CASSAINRGTGELFF.

J is TRBJ2-1 and V is TRBV19; unclear D gene. There are 11 residues in the CDR3. The germline V gene encodes CDR1 LNHDA and CDR2 SQIVND (reference sequence). V was clipped by 9 bases and J by 3 bases, with 6 bases between them. This chain's CDR3 is CASRRYNEQFF. The CDR3 nucleotides read TGTGCCAGCAGGCGCTACAATGAGCAGTTCTTC. Full variable domain (missing parts from reference TRBV19 and TRBJ2-1): DGGITQSPKYLFRKEGQNVTLSCEQNLNHDAMYWYRQDPGQGLRLIYYSQIVNDFQKGDIAEGYSVSREKKESFPLTVTSAQKNPTAFYLCASRRYNEQFFGPGTRLTVL.

V and J are TRBV7-2 and TRBJ1-2; D ambiguous. CDR1 and CDR2 (germline): SGHTA, FQGNSA. The CDR3 has 16 residues. The V gene lost 2 bases and the J gene lost 8 bases, with 21 bases spanning the gap. This CDR3 reads CASSLMSSEPAGGYTF. The CDR3 bases are TGTGCCAGCAGCTTAATGTCCTCGGAGCCGGCGGGGGGCTACACCTTC.

The V and J genes are TRBV19 and TRBJ2-5, with TRBD2 matching over 10 bases. Trimming at V came to 3 bases and at J to 6 bases, leaving 10 bases not matched to a gene. Looked up from germline, CDR1 is LNHDA and CDR2 is SQIVND (reference sequence). CDR3 length: 16 residues. This CDR3 is CASSMGLAGALQTQYF. The DNA of the CDR3 is TGTGCCAGTAGTATGGGGCTAGCGGGGGCCCTCCAGACCCAGTACTTC.

The chain's CDR3 is CASSDGTGANEQFF. The CDR3 DNA sequence: TGTGCCAGCAGTGACGGGACTGGCGCCAATGAGCAGTTCTTC. This chain uses TRBV6-4 with TRBJ2-1, with a possible D match to TRBD2 (6 bases). Trimming shortened V by 2 bases and J by 6 bases, and 11 bases separated the two germline ends. The CDR3 extends over 14 amino acids. Germline CDR1 is MRHNA and CDR2 is SNTAGT.

V gene TRBV5-6 combines with J gene TRBJ2-7; D is uncertain. Germline values: CDR1 SGHDT, CDR2 YYEEEE. Trimming removed 0 bases at V and 4 bases at J, with 11 bases between. This CDR3 is 14 amino acids long. CDR3 sequence (DNA): TGTGCCAGCAGCTTGGGCTTAGCAGAGTACGAGCAGTACTTC. This sequence encodes CASSLGLAEYEQYF.

This sequence joins TRBV6-2 or TRBV6-3 and TRBJ2-7, with TRBD1 identical over 9 bases. This CDR3 has 15 amino acids. In germline, CDR1 is MNHEY, CDR2 SVGEGT. J gave up 2 bases and V 2 bases, and 4 bases lay outside the gene matches. In DNA form, the CDR3 reads TGTGCCAGCAGTTACGGCCGGACAGGGGCCTACGAGCAGTACTTC. This encodes CASSYGRTGAYEQYF.

This rearrangement joins TRBV19 to TRBJ2-1; 7 positions match TRBD1. In germline, CDR1 is LNHDA, CDR2 SQIVND (reference sequence). This CDR3 region has 14 residues. V was pared by 5 bases and J by 3 bases, with 4 bases of the junction left unmatched. The chain's CDR3 is CASSPGQLYNEQFF. CDR3 sequence (DNA): TGTGCCAGTAGTCCGGGACAGCTCTACAATGAGCAGTTCTTC.

V usage is TRBV19 and J usage is TRBJ2-3; 7 bases match TRBD1. J lost 8 bases, V lost 5 bases, and 16 bases had no gene match. The CDR3 contains 16 residues. Germline CDR1 LNHDA, CDR2 SQIVND (reference sequence). The CDR3: CASSATGVLSPGTQYF. CDR3 sequence (DNA): TGTGCCAGTAGTGCTACAGGGGTATTGTCCCCAGGTACGCAGTATTTT.

The chain uses TRBV19 and TRBJ1-5; 9 bases map to TRBD1. J lost 5 bases, V lost 5 bases, and 7 bases had no gene match. Germline V gene data show CDR1 as LNHDA and CDR2 as SQIVND (reference sequence). The CDR3 is 15 residues long. The CDR3 DNA follows: TGTGCCAGTAGTCCCCAGGGGACAGGGCATCAGCCCCAGCATTTT. This gives the protein CASSPQGTGHQPQHF.

CDR3 loop: CASNGGILDTGELFF. The CDR3 nucleotides read TGTGCCAGCAACGGCGGGATATTGGATACCGGGGAGCTGTTTTTT. The chain uses TRBV28 and TRBJ2-2; tentatively, D is TRBD2 (6 bases). The CDR3 consists of 15 residues. Deletions cut 7 bases from V and 5 bases from J, with 17 bases between. Germline CDR1 reads MDHEN; CDR2 reads SYDVKM.

V and J are TRBV27 and TRBJ1-4; the match to TRBD1 covers 7 bases. Trimming removed 3 bases from V and 6 bases from J; junction bases left unmatched: 7. The CDR3 contains 15 residues. CDR1 and CDR2 (germline): MNHEY, SMNVEV (reference sequence). The CDR3 loop is CASSLAGTDDEKLFF. CDR3 coding DNA: TGTGCCAGCAGTTTGGCCGGGACAGACGATGAAAAACTGTTTTTT.

The genes are TRBV7-2 and TRBJ2-7, with TRBD2 as a possible D gene (6 bases). V was shortened by 2 bases and J by 6 bases, with 11 bases between the two germline ends. The CDR3 runs 13 residues. Germline CDR1 is SGHTA and CDR2 is FQGNSA. The CDR3 nucleotides are TGTGCCAGCAGCTTACACAGGAGGGGCGAGCAGTACTTC. Translation gives CASSLHRRGEQYF.

The chain links TRBV5-5 to TRBJ2-5; D perhaps matches TRBD2 (5 bases). The CDR3 is 13 amino acids. V was shortened by 4 bases and J by 2 bases, with 9 bases between the two germline ends. CDR1 and CDR2 from the germline V gene are SGHKS and YYEKEE (reference sequence). The CDR3 protein is CASSRTGQETQYF. For the CDR3, the DNA is TGTGCCAGCAGCCGCACGGGGCAAGAGACCCAGTACTTC.

The chain joins TRBV4-1 to TRBJ1-2; tentative D call: TRBD1 (6 bases). Trimming left V 2 bases short and J 4 bases short, with 11 bases between. This CDR3 spans 14 amino acids. CDR1 and CDR2 (germline): MGHRA, YSYEKL. The CDR3, as DNA: TGCGCCAGCAGCCAACCGGACAGTCTCTATGGCTACACCTTC. Its protein product is CASSQPDSLYGYTF.

This chain connects TRBV5-1 to TRBJ2-6; 8 nucleotides align to TRBD1. Germline loops: CDR1 SGHRS, CDR2 YFSETQ. V dropped 4 bases and J dropped 1; count of bases not matched to a gene: 13. The CDR3 length is 19 residues. The CDR3 spells CASSEDRVAALSGANVLTF. CDR3 nucleotides: TGCGCCAGCAGCGAGGACAGGGTAGCGGCTCTTTCTGGGGCCAACGTCCTGACTTTC.

The V call is TRBV7-7, the J call TRBJ2-2, with D perhaps matching TRBD1 (7 bases). CDR1 and CDR2 from the germline V gene are SSHAT and FNYEAQ (reference sequence). This CDR3 region has 18 residues. Deletions cut 5 bases from V and 4 bases from J, with 23 bases between. The CDR3 DNA is TGTGCCAGCAGCCCTAGCCCTCTACCAGGGGGAGGCACCGGGGAGCTGTTTTTT. Protein product: CASSPSPLPGGGTGELFF.

This clone was recorded a few times. The chain carries TRBV7-9 and TRBJ2-2; weak D call: TRBD2 (5 bases). Between the trimmed V and J ends, which lost 3 bases and 0 bases, there was a span of 8 bases. This CDR3 comprises 15 residues. The germline CDR1 and CDR2 sequences are SEHNR and FQNEAQ (reference sequence). This chain's CDR3 is CASSLGDTNTGELFF. The CDR3 region has the DNA TGTGCCAGCAGCTTGGGAGATACGAACACCGGGGAGCTGTTTTTT.

The chain joins TRBV4-1 to TRBJ2-2; 10 nucleotides agree with TRBD2. CDR1 and CDR2 from the germline V gene are MGHRA and YSYEKL. There are 17 residues in the CDR3. V shed 0 bases and J 5 bases; nucleotides not matched to a gene: 6. In nucleotides, the CDR3 is TGCGCCAGCAGCCAAGAGGTTAGGACTAGCGGTACCGGGGAGCTGTTTTTT. This sequence encodes CASSQEVRTSGTGELFF.

This rearrangement joins TRBV5-1 to TRBJ2-3; D is perhaps TRBD1 (6 bases). Trimming cost V 4 bases and J 6 bases, with 12 bases left between them. Germline CDR1 is SGHRS and CDR2 is YFSETQ. The CDR3 runs 13 residues. The CDR3 DNA follows: TGCGCCAGCAGCAGCACAGGGCCCGATACGCAGTATTTT. This gives the protein CASSSTGPDTQYF.

V usage is TRBV7-2 and J usage is TRBJ2-3, with TRBD2 identical over 9 bases. V trimming: 3 bases; J trimming: 10 bases; junction bases outside the gene matches: 5. The CDR3 covers 13 residues. The germline CDR1 and CDR2 sequences are SGHTA and FQGNSA. This CDR3 reads CASSFSGSMAQYF. CDR3 bases: TGTGCCAGCAGCTTTAGCGGGAGCATGGCGCAGTATTTT. The full variable domain, with the rest looked up from reference TRBV7-2 and TRBJ2-3, is GAGVSQSPSNKVTEKGKDVELRCDPISGHTALYWYRQSLGQGLEFLIYFQGNSAPDKSGLPSDRFSAERTGGSVSTLTIQRTQQEDSAVYLCASSFSGSMAQYFGPGTRLTVL.

The chain carries TRBV11-3 and TRBJ2-1; TRBD2 matches 9 bases. The V gene end was trimmed by 0 bases and the J gene end by 4 bases; junction bases not matched to a gene: 1. This CDR3 has 15 amino acids. The V gene's germline CDR1 is SGHNT and CDR2 YENEEA. For the CDR3, the DNA is TGTGCCAGCAGCTTAGAAGCGGGAGGATACAATGAGCAGTTCTTC. Translated: CASSLEAGGYNEQFF.

The V gene is TRBV12-5, the J gene TRBJ2-1; D might be TRBD1 (6 bases). The CDR3 is 15 amino acids. Germline CDR1 LGHNT, CDR2 FRNRAP. Between the trimmed V and J ends, which lost 6 bases and 2 bases, there was a span of 14 bases. CDR3 coding DNA: TGTGCTAGTGGAGAAGGGGGAACTCCCTACAATGAGCAGTTCTTC. It translates to CASGEGGTPYNEQFF.

The chain combines TRBV2 with TRBJ1-1; D is unclear. The V end lost 5 bases, the J end lost 6 bases, and 10 bases lay between the germline ends. Per the germline V gene, CDR1 is SNHLY and CDR2 is FYNNEI. The CDR3 length is 12 residues. The CDR3 DNA sequence: TGTGCCAGCAGTCTTGTAATCTCTGAAGCTTTCTTT. Its translation is CASSLVISEAFF.

This sequence joins TRBV5-1 and TRBJ1-4; D is possibly TRBD1 (5 bases). The CDR3 runs to 15 residues. CDR1 SGHRS and CDR2 YFSETQ come from the germline V gene. Between the trimmed V and J ends, which lost 4 bases and 0 bases, there was a span of 10 bases. The DNA of the CDR3 is TGCGCCAGCAGCCCCAGGGATGCAACTAATGAAAAACTGTTTTTT. It encodes CASSPRDATNEKLFF.